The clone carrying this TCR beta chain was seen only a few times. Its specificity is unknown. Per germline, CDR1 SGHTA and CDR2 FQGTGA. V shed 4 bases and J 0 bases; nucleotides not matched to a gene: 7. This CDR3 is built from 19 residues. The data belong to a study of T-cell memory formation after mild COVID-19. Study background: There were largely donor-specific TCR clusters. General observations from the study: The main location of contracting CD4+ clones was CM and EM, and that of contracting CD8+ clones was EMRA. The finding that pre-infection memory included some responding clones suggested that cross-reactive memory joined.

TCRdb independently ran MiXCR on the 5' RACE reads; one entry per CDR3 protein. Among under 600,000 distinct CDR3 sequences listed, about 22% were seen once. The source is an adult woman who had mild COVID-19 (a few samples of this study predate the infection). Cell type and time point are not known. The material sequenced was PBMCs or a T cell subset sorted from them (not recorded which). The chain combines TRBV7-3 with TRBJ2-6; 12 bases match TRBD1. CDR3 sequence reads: CASSSGTGGALSGANVLTF. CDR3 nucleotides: TGTGCCAGCAGCTCAGGGACAGGGGGCGCCCTCTCTGGGGCCAACGTCCTGACTTTC.